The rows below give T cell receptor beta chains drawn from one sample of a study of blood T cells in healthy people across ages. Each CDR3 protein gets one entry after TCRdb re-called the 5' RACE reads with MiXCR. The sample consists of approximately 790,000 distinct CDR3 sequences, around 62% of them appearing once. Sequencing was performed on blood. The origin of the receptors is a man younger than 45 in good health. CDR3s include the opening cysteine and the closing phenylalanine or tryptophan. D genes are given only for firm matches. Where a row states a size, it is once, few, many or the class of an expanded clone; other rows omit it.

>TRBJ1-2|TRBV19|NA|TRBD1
CASTQGQGARGYTF
TGTGCCAGTACCCAAGGGCAGGGGGCTCGTGGCTACACCTTC
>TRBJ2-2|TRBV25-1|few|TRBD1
CASTRQGTNTGELFF
TGTGCCAGCACCAGACAGGGCACGAACACCGGGGAGCTGTTTTTT
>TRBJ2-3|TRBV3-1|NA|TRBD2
CASSQGSGGGSDTQYF
TGTGCCAGCAGCCAAGGCAGCGGGGGCGGGTCAGATACGCAGTATTTT
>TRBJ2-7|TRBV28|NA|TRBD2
CASMTGGGPNSYEQYF
TGTGCCAGCATGACAGGCGGGGGGCCGAACTCCTACGAGCAGTACTTC
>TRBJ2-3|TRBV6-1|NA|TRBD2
CASRSGLAGTDTQYF
TGTGCCAGCAGATCAGGACTAGCGGGCACAGATACGCAGTATTTT
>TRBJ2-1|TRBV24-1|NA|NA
CASRAGPYNEQFF
TGTGCCAGCCGCGCAGGGCCCTACAATGAGCAGTTCTTC
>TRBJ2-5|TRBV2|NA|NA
CASSSVRRRSGIETQYF
TGTGCCAGCAGCAGTGTCCGTCGTCGGTCAGGGATAGAGACCCAGTACTTC
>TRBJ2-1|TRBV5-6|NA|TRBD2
CASSLALGLAGASYNEQFF
TGTGCCAGCAGCCTAGCCTTGGGACTAGCGGGGGCCTCCTACAATGAGCAGTTCTTC
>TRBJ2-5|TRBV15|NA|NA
CATSRDRDWQETQYF
TGTGCCACCAGCAGAGACAGGGACTGGCAAGAGACCCAGTACTTC
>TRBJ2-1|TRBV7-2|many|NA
CASSPRGLAYTEQFF
TGTGCCAGCAGCCCAAGAGGCCTAGCGTACACTGAGCAGTTCTTC
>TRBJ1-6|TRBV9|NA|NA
CASSTSVSSYNSPLHF
TGTGCCAGCTCGACGTCGGTCAGCTCCTATAATTCACCCCTCCACTTT
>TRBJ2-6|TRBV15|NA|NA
CATSWRNSGANVLTF
TGTGCCACTTCTTGGCGGAACTCTGGGGCCAACGTCCTGACTTTC
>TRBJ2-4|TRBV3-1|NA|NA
CASSQRTSNMGNIQYF
TGTGCCAGCAGCCAAAGGACATCAAATATGGGGAACATTCAGTACTTC
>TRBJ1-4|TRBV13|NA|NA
CASSPPGPPGEKLFF
TGTGCCAGCAGCCCCCCCGGCCCCCCTGGGGAAAAACTGTTTTTT
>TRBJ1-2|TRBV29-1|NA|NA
CSVEGIPNYGYTF
TGCAGCGTTGAGGGCATCCCTAACTATGGCTACACCTTC
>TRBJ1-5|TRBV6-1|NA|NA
CASTQSGGQPQHF
TGTGCCAGCACCCAAAGTGGGGGACAGCCCCAGCATTTT
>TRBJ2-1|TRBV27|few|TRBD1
CASSLNRQGNEQFF
TGTGCCAGCAGTTTAAACCGACAGGGCAATGAGCAGTTCTTC
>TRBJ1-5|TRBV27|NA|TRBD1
CASSLSGQGGQPQHF
TGTGCCAGCAGTTTATCGGGACAGGGCGGTCAGCCCCAGCATTTT
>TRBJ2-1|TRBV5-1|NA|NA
CASSLVQSPAEQFF
TGCGCCAGCAGCTTGGTCCAGTCACCGGCTGAGCAGTTCTTC
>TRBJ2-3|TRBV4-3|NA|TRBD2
CASSRTLLGGFTDTQYF
TGCGCCAGCAGCCGGACCCTTTTGGGGGGGTTCACAGATACGCAGTATTTT
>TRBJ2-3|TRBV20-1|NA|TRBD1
CSALDWDRGGTYTQYF
TGCAGTGCACTTGACTGGGACAGGGGTGGCACATATACGCAGTATTTT
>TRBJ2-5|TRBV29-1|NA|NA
CSVEDGLAPKETQYF
TGCAGCGTTGAAGATGGGCTAGCTCCCAAAGAGACCCAGTACTTC
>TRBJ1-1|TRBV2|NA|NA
CASSEVVRPEAFF
TGTGCCAGCAGTGAAGTCGTAAGGCCAGAAGCTTTCTTT
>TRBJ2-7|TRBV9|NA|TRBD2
CASSVRLAGPSEQYF
TGTGCCAGCAGCGTTCGTCTAGCGGGACCCTCCGAGCAGTACTTC
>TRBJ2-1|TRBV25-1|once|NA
CASPGREQFF
TGTGCCAGCCCCGGGCGGGAGCAGTTCTTC